What follows are 9 T cell receptor beta chains derived from one specimen sequenced in a study of T cell repertoires in cytomegalovirus infection. TCRdb used MiXCR to reprocess the reads, holding one entry per CDR3 protein. The sample holds about 920,000 distinct CDR3 sequences; around 29% are singletons and the top ten take roughly 13%. These receptors have no known antigen. Specimen: cultured CD8+ T cells from PBMCs, collected from culture after CMV antigen stimulation. The receptors were sampled from a human donor in good health (CMV status not recorded). Some clones in this sample may be carry-over from other donors' samples.

Written as DNA, the CDR3 is TGTGCCAGCAGGGAGCGACCGGGACTCCACTATGGCTACACCTTC. The encoded protein is CASRERPGLHYGYTF. This chain joins TRBV12-3 or TRBV12-4 and TRBJ1-2; a weak D match, TRBD1 (5 bases). Trimming cost V 6 bases and J 3 bases, with 17 bases left between them. The CDR3 is 15 residues long.

This chain connects TRBV4-1 to TRBJ2-2; 10 bases map to TRBD1. Trimming at V came to 0 bases and at J to 4 bases, leaving 5 bases not matched to a gene. The length of the CDR3 is 17 residues. Germline loops: CDR1 MGHRA, CDR2 YSYEKL. The CDR3 reads CASSQDLGQGTTGELFF. In DNA form, the CDR3 reads TGCGCCAGCAGCCAAGACTTGGGACAGGGGACCACCGGGGAGCTGTTTTTT.

V gene TRBV12-3 or TRBV12-4 combines with J gene TRBJ1-5; possible D gene TRBD1, 6 bases. CDR3 length: 15 amino acids. Between the trimmed V and J ends, which lost 6 bases and 6 bases, there was a span of 18 bases. The CDR3 spells CASSPSTGLFQPQHF. CDR3 DNA: TGTGCCAGCAGCCCAAGTACAGGGTTATTTCAGCCCCAGCATTTT.

The chain employs TRBV2 and TRBJ2-3; 7 bases are a match to TRBD1. Losses at the gene ends were 1 base for V and 0 bases for J; bases not matched to a gene: 1. CDR3 size: 15 residues. CDR1 is SNHLY, CDR2 FYNNEI, per germline. Written as DNA, the CDR3 is TGTGCCAGCAGTGAAGAGGGGGCGAGCACAGATACGCAGTATTTT. Translating it yields CASSEEGASTDTQYF.

This clonotype was picked up a small number of times. The V gene is TRBV4-2, the J gene TRBJ2-3, with 8 bases lining up with TRBD2. This CDR3 is built from 16 residues. CDR1 is LGHNA, CDR2 YNFKEQ, per germline. The ends lost 1 base at V and 3 bases at J; junction bases unmatched: 6. CDR3 sequence: CASSQVLRGGTDTQYF. The CDR3 DNA is TGTGCCAGCAGCCAAGTCTTACGGGGGGGTACAGATACGCAGTATTTT.

The rearrangement uses TRBV2 and TRBJ2-3, with 14 bases fitting TRBD2. With V trimmed by 6 bases and J by 0 bases, 5 bases remained unmatched. The V gene's germline CDR1 is SNHLY and CDR2 FYNNEI. CDR3 size: 17 residues. CDR3: CASRRGLAGESTDTQYF. CDR3 coding DNA: TGTGCCAGCAGGAGGGGACTAGCGGGAGAAAGCACAGATACGCAGTATTTT.

This clonotype was seen once. The rearrangement links TRBV27 to TRBJ1-1, with 8 positions matching TRBD1. In germline, CDR1 is MNHEY, CDR2 SMNVEV (reference sequence). V lost 0 bases to trimming and J lost 8 bases; unmatched junction nucleotides: 5. The CDR3 is 14 amino acids. The CDR3 here is CASSLSGTGEEAFF. The CDR3 nucleotides read TGTGCCAGCAGTTTATCGGGGACAGGAGAGGAAGCTTTCTTT.

This clonotype showed up many times. This chain uses TRBV7-9 with TRBJ2-3; 9 positions match TRBD2. The CDR3 contains 17 residues. From germline, CDR1 is SEHNR and CDR2 FQNEAQ (reference sequence). V was clipped by 0 bases and J by 2 bases; unmatched bases: 6. The CDR3 nucleotides read TGTGCCAGCAGCTTAGCCTCCGGACTAGCGATCACAGATACGCAGTATTTT. Its protein product is CASSLASGLAITDTQYF. Full variable domain (missing parts from reference TRBV7-9 and TRBJ2-3): DTGVSQNPRHKITKRGQNVTFRCDPISEHNRLYWYRQTLGQGPEFLTYFQNEAQLEKSRLLSDRFSAERPKGSFSTLEIQRTEQGDSAMYLCASSLASGLAITDTQYFGPGTRLTVL.

The chain joins TRBV19 to TRBJ1-4; 7 bases agree with TRBD1. Trimming took 1 base from V and 5 from J; bases not matched to a gene: 7. The CDR3 runs 16 residues. CDR1 and CDR2 (germline): LNHDA, SQIVND (reference sequence). The CDR3 is CASSIVGTARNEKLFF. The CDR3 DNA reads TGTGCCAGTAGTATAGTAGGGACAGCGAGAAATGAAAAACTGTTTTTT.